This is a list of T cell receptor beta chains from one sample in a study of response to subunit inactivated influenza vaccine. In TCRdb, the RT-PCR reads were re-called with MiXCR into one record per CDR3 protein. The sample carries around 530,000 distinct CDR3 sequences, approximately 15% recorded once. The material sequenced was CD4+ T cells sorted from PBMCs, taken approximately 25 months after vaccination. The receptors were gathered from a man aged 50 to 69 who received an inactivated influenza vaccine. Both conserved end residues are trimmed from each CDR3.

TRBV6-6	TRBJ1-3	ASSWTVNTIY
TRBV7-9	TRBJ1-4	ASSESRGPNEKLF
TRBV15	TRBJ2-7	ATSREDRAALY
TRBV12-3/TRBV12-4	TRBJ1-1	ASSPTRVTEAF
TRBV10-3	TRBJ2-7	AISEDRGGEQY
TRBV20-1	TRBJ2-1	SARAIQGGRLYEQF
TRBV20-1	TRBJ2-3	SGHASGSLGTDTQY
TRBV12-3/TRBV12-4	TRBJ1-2	ASSSGGVYGYT
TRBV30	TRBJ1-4	AWTRGTGSAGEKLF
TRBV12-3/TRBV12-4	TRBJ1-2	ASSLASDGGMDGYT
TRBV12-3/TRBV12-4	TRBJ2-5	ASSLNPAQETQY
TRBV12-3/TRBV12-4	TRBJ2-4	ASSLAPSAPNIQY
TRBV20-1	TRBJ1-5	SARTGYSNQPQH
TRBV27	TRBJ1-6	ASNNAVGSGSPLH
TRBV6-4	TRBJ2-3	ASSATGTNTDTQY
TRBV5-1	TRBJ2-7	ASRKESSYEQY
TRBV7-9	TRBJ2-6	ASTRSSGANVLT
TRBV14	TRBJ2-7	ASSRDRWNFYEQY
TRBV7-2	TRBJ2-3	ASSLKGPSDTQY
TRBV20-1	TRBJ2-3	SARIRDRGGTDTQY
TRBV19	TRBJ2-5	ASRRTGQETQY
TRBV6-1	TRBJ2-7	ASRGTGGKSYEQY
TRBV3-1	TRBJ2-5	ASSQDTGGKETQY
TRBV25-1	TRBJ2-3	ASSEYGGTDTQY
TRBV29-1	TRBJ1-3	SVASRDGNTIY
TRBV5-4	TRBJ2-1	ASSLSPSSYNEQF
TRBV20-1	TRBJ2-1	SARSGLGNEQF
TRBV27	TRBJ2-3	ASGRLAGVKDTQY